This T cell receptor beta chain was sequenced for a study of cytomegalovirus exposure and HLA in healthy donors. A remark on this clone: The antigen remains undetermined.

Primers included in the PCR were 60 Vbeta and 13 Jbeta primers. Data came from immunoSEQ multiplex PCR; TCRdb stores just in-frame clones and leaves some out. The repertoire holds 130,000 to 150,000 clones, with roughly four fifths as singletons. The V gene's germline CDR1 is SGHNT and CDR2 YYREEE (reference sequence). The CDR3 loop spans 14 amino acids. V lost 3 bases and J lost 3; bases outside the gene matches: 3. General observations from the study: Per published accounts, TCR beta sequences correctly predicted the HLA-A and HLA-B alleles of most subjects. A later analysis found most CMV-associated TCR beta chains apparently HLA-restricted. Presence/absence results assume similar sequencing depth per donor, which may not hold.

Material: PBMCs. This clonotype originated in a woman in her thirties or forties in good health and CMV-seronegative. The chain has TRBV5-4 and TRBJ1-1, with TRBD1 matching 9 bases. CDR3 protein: CASSWGQGDTEAFF. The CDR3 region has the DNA TGTGCCAGCAGCTGGGGACAGGGTGACACTGAAGCTTTCTTT. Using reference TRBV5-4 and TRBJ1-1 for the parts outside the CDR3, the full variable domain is ETGVTQSPTHLIKTRGQQVTLRCSSQSGHNTVSWYQQALGQGPQFIFQYYREEENGRGNFPPRFSGLQFPNYSSELNVNALELDDSALYLCASSWGQGDTEAFFGQGTRLTVV.